This T cell receptor (beta chain) emerged from a study of radiotherapy plus CTLA-4 blockade in lung cancer. Findings of the study overall: Tumor-origin TCR clones grew in blood after radiotherapy plus ipilimumab.

The germline V gene encodes CDR1 SGHRS and CDR2 YFSETQ. The CDR3 sequence is 20 residues long. The junction had 22 bases not matched to a gene; V was cut back by 5 bases and J by 5 bases. TCRdb's table, derived via immunoSEQ multiplex PCR, lists solely in-frame clones and lacks some. The repertoire holds more than 30,000 clones, roughly three quarters seen once, with 4% in the top ten. As to this clone: Its antigen is as yet unknown.

The V gene is TRBV5-1, the J gene TRBJ2-3, with 11 bases identical to TRBD2. The material was peripheral blood, obtained from a patient treated with radiotherapy plus ipilimumab. The sequence was obtained from a human donor with non-small cell lung cancer who had stable disease on radiotherapy plus ipilimumab. The CDR3 DNA is TGCGCCAGCAGGCTAGCGGGAGGTCTAGGACGCCGGGAAGCGGGAGATACGCAGTATTTT. This codes for CASRLAGGLGRREAGDTQYF.